Below, 18 T cell receptor beta chains from the same sample are listed, as sequenced in a study of cytotoxic CD8 clonotypes in ibrutinib-treated CLL. Repertoires were generated with immunoSEQ multiplex PCR, while TCRdb's copy carries only in-frame clones and drops some. Altogether about 24,000 clones are present, about 81% being singletons, with the ten largest covering roughly 8.1%. The sequenced sample was PBMCs, obtained before ibrutinib treatment. Source of these receptors: a human donor with chronic lymphocytic leukemia.

The V and J genes are TRBV11-2 and TRBJ2-6; D not resolved. This CDR3 contains 14 residues. V was pared by 5 bases and J by 0 bases, with 5 bases between. Germline CDR1 SGHAT, CDR2 FQNNGV. The DNA for the CDR3 is TGTGCCAGCAGCGTAAGCTCTGGGGCCAACGTCCTGACTTTC. Its translation is CASSVSSGANVLTF.

The chain recombines TRBV28 with TRBJ1-1; the D is unclear. Trimming removed 6 bases at V and 3 bases at J, with 17 bases between. Germline-derived CDR1 and CDR2 are MDHEN and SYDVKM. CDR3 size: 15 residues. CDR3: CASSTSWVRDTEAFF. The DNA for the CDR3 is TGTGCCAGCAGCACTTCGTGGGTGAGGGACACTGAAGCTTTCTTT.

This clone was detected once. The gene calls are TRBV28 and TRBJ2-3; possible D gene TRBD2, 5 bases. The germline V gene encodes CDR1 MDHEN and CDR2 SYDVKM. Trimming removed 6 bases at V and 0 bases at J, with 7 bases between. CDR3 length equals 13 residues. CDR3 DNA sequence: TGTGCCAGCAGACGCGGGAGCACAGATACGCAGTATTTT. Translated, it gives CASRRGSTDTQYF.

The V gene is TRBV19, the J gene TRBJ2-4; 9 bases are a match to TRBD1. V gave up 5 bases and J gave up 8 bases; unmatched junction bases: 7. Germline V CDR1 and CDR2: LNHDA, SQIVND (reference sequence). CDR3 size: 14 residues. CDR3 DNA: TGTGCCAGTAGTTTACAGGGGGCGAGGGACATTCAGTACTTC. Its translation: CASSLQGARDIQYF.

The chain joins TRBV6-4 to TRBJ1-5, with a possible D match to TRBD1 (6 bases). The CDR3 consists of 18 residues. Germline loops: CDR1 MRHNA, CDR2 SNTAGT. V lost 2 bases, J lost 4 bases, and 21 bases lay in between. The CDR3 is CASSDIRQAVCLNQPQHF. Here the CDR3 DNA reads TGTGCCAGCAGTGACATAAGACAGGCAGTGTGCCTGAATCAGCCCCAGCATTTT.

The chain carries TRBV7-7 and TRBJ2-5; possibly TRBD1 for D (7 bases). V lost 1 base to trimming and J lost 5 bases, with 14 bases between them. The CDR3 is 15 amino acids. The germline CDR1 and CDR2 sequences are SSHAT and FNYEAQ (reference sequence). Here the CDR3 DNA reads TGTGCCAGCAGCTTAGGTCGGGCAGGGGGGGAGACCCAGTACTTC. Translating gives CASSLGRAGGETQYF.

This rearrangement joins TRBV15 to TRBJ2-7, with 8 bases fitting TRBD1. The germline V gene has CDR1 LNHNV and CDR2 YYDKDF (reference sequence). The CDR3 is 15 amino acids. The ends lost 8 bases at V and 3 bases at J; junction bases unmatched: 12. The CDR3 DNA reads TGTGCCACCGCTAAGGGACAGGAGGGTTACTACGAGCAGTACTTC. Translation: CATAKGQEGYYEQYF.

V and J are TRBV5-1 and TRBJ1-1, with 9 positions matching TRBD1. The CDR3 sequence is 14 residues long. The trim removed 0 bases at V and 4 bases at J, leaving 1 base unmatched. The germline gives CDR1 SGHRS, CDR2 YFSETQ. This CDR3 is CASSLVQGATEAFF. In DNA, the CDR3 is TGCGCCAGCAGCTTGGTACAGGGGGCCACTGAAGCTTTCTTT. The full variable domain, its missing parts supplied by reference TRBV5-1 and TRBJ1-1, is KAGVTQTPRYLIKTRGQQVTLSCSPISGHRSVSWYQQTPGQGLQFLFEYFSETQRNKGNFPGRFSGRQFSNSRSEMNVSTLELGDSALYLCASSLVQGATEAFFGQGTRLTVV.

The V call is TRBV29-1, the J call TRBJ2-3, with no clear D. CDR1 and CDR2 (germline): SQVTM, ANQGSEA. Trimming stripped 6 bases from V and 4 bases from J, with 14 bases between. The CDR3 has 13 residues. This CDR3 is CSVQILTSDTQYF. The CDR3 bases are TGCAGCGTCCAGATCCTTACCTCAGATACGCAGTATTTT.

V and J are TRBV7-9 and TRBJ2-6; 8 positions agree with TRBD1. CDR1 and CDR2 (germline): SEHNR, FQNEAQ (reference sequence). The CDR3 loop spans 16 amino acids. The junction had 3 bases not matched to a gene; V was cut back by 5 bases and J by 0 bases. CDR3: CASSHDRGSGANVLTF. CDR3 in DNA: TGTGCCAGCAGCCATGACAGGGGCTCTGGGGCCAACGTCCTGACTTTC. Filled out from reference TRBV7-9 and TRBJ2-6, the complete variable domain reads DTGVSQNPRHKITKRGQNVTFRCDPISEHNRLYWYRQTLGQGPEFLTYFQNEAQLEKSRLLSDRFSAERPKGSFSTLEIQRTEQGDSAMYLCASSHDRGSGANVLTFGAGSRLTVL.

The V call is TRBV4-2, the J call TRBJ1-1; D possibly corresponds to TRBD1 (5 bases). Trimming cost V 0 bases and J 8 bases, with 10 bases left between them. Germline CDR1 is LGHNA and CDR2 is YNFKEQ. The CDR3 loop spans 13 amino acids. CDR3 DNA: TGTGCCAGCAGCCAAGATACCGCAGGGGAAGCTTTCTTT. Protein sequence: CASSQDTAGEAFF.

The gene calls are TRBV5-6 and TRBJ2-3; no clear D. Germline V gene lookup returns CDR1 SGHDT and CDR2 YYEEEE. CDR3 length: 12 amino acids. Trimming cost V 0 bases and J 11 bases, with 10 bases left between them. CDR3 nucleotides: TGTGCCAGCAGCTTGGACCGGGTCCAGCAGTATTTT. This codes for CASSLDRVQQYF.

To note about this clone: This specimen includes other DNA sequences encoding the same CDR3. The V call is TRBV7-2, the J call TRBJ2-3, with unresolved D. The CDR3 covers 11 residues. The germline CDR1 and CDR2 sequences are SGHTA and FQGNSA. Trimming cost V 6 bases and J 4 bases, with 5 bases left between them. CDR3 sequence (DNA): TGTGCCAGCAGTAGGTCAGATACGCAGTATTTT. Translating gives CASSRSDTQYF.

The V gene is TRBV6-6, the J gene TRBJ2-1, with D unclear. The CDR3 is 12 amino acids. Germline assignment: CDR1 MNHNY and CDR2 SVGAGI (reference sequence). V lost 2 bases, J lost 6 bases, and 5 bases lay in between. CDR3 in DNA: TGTGCCAGCAGTTACGGTCGCAATGAGCAGTTCTTC. Amino acid sequence: CASSYGRNEQFF.

The chain recombines TRBV10-1 with TRBJ1-2; tentative D call: TRBD1 (5 bases). The germline CDR1 and CDR2 sequences are WNHNN and SYGVQD (reference sequence). The CDR3 covers 17 residues. V lost 6 bases to trimming and J lost 3 bases, with 23 bases between them. The CDR3 coding sequence is TGCGCCAGCAGAGGCTCTATCCCGCAGGGCTCCGACTATGGCTACACCTTC. Translation: CASRGSIPQGSDYGYTF.

The chain joins TRBV30 to TRBJ2-7, with 8 positions matching TRBD1. With V trimmed by 2 bases and J by 0 bases, 6 bases remained unmatched. The CDR3 is made up of 15 amino acids. Germline assignment: CDR1 GTSNPN and CDR2 SVGIG (reference sequence). CDR3 residues: CAWSTGTGLSYEQYF. In nucleotides, the CDR3 is TGTGCCTGGAGTACCGGGACAGGCCTCTCCTACGAGCAGTACTTC.

The rearrangement links TRBV1 to TRBJ2-6. TRBV1 is a known pseudogene. The CDR3 sequence is 24 residues long. CDR3 region: CTSSLRRLCTKSGQRPGRANVLTF. In DNA, the CDR3 is TGCACCAGCAGTTTACGACGTTTGTGCACAAAGTCGGGCCAACGTCCTGGTCGGGCCAACGTCCTGACTTTC.

The chain recombines TRBV28 with TRBJ2-7, with 16 nucleotides matching TRBD2. This CDR3 comprises 16 residues. The junction had 10 bases not matched to a gene; V was cut back by 9 bases and J by 5 bases. Germline CDR1 and CDR2: MDHEN and SYDVKM. CDR3 sequence: CASRGLAGGFLDEQYF. The CDR3 bases are TGTGCCAGTAGGGGACTAGCGGGAGGGTTCCTAGACGAGCAGTACTTC.